The T cell receptor (beta chain) described here comes from a study of T cells in Graves' hyperthyroidism and ophthalmopathy. Whole-study findings and limits: The model forecast ophthalmopathy, anticipating it by a median around 6.5 months before onset. Most thyroid clonotypes with frequency above 0.001 were detected in blood.

CDR1 is GTSNPN and CDR2 is SVGIG in the germline V gene (reference sequence). V was clipped by 5 bases and J by 5 bases, with 22 bases between them. The CDR3 is 16 residues long. RNA transcripts were the template for amplifying TCR beta CDR3 regions. Initially, a first-round RT-PCR of the TCR CDR3 employed the HTBI primer set. A single record per CDR3 protein comes from TCRdb applying MiXCR to the multiplex PCR reads. The sample carries about 570,000 distinct CDR3 sequences, around 42% recorded once. In this sample, this clonotype turned up once. Its antigen is unidentified. Sequencing was carried out using peripheral blood or thyroid tissue (not recorded which). This sequence joins TRBV30 and TRBJ1-3; D call uncertain. The receptor's source is an adult woman with Graves' disease, either hyperthyroidism or ophthalmopathy (not recorded which). CDR3 sequence (DNA): TGTGCCTGGGTGGAGTCCGGCCGTCGGAACCGAAACACCATATATTTT. Encoded protein: CAWVESGRRNRNTIYF.